These T cell receptor beta chains were read from a single sample in a study of OX40 agonist ivuxolimab in advanced cancers. TCRdb's copy holds only in-frame clones and misses some; the assay was immunoSEQ multiplex PCR. The table shows about 100,000 clones, with roughly 80% occurring only once. Source: CD4+ or CD8+ T cells sorted from blood, taken in a trial of the OX40 agonist ivuxolimab. These receptors originate from an adult with an advanced solid tumor such as melanoma, head and neck, liver or kidney cancer. The conserved cysteine and the conserved F or W are not part of the CDR3 here. Fields, in order: J gene, V gene, CDR3 length, CDR3 protein.

>TRBJ2-4|TRBV11-2|14
ASSTAGSLAKNIQY
>TRBJ2-1|TRBV11-2|12
ASSLAGPHNEQF
>TRBJ2-3|TRBV9|13
ASSVGTSGRDTQY
>TRBJ2-5|TRBV5-1|11
ASSGAGQETQY
>TRBJ1-6|TRBV7-8|15
ASSLAKVTLYNSPLH
>TRBJ2-5|TRBV7-2|13
ASSPAQRSGETQY
>TRBJ2-6|TRBV11-2|13
ASSLRGLGANVLT
>TRBJ1-5|TRBV2|12
ASTGQGINQPQH
>TRBJ2-6|TRBV7-6|13
ASSLTDSGANVLT
>TRBJ1-1|TRBV6-5|13
ASRRPGIVGTEAF
>TRBJ2-4|TRBV21-1|14
ASSKDGGSSKNIQY
>TRBJ2-7|TRBV18|13
ASSPLAGGPDEQY
>TRBJ1-1|TRBV5-1|12
ASFPHDTNTEAF
>TRBJ2-7|TRBV11-2|14
ASSFKTGTSSYEQY
>TRBJ2-1|TRBV5-1|12
ASRDNVRINEQF
>TRBJ2-3|TRBV29-1|12
SVEGARGTGAQY
>TRBJ2-1|TRBV18|14
ASSPRGTSSYNEQF
>TRBJ2-7|TRBV6-5|12
ASTSDRELYEQY
>TRBJ2-1|TRBV13|11
ASSLGSPVRQF
>TRBJ1-4|TRBV30|13
ASRDGGSTNEKLF
>TRBJ2-1|TRBV10-3|15
AISVTSGGVSYNEQF
>TRBJ1-1|TRBV29-1|14
SVDPTGGNMNTEAF
>TRBJ1-1|TRBV14|14
ASSQGQGRMNTEAF
>TRBJ1-4|TRBV5-1|12
ASSFPGRDEKLF
>TRBJ2-3|TRBV30|13
AWTRGESSTDTQY
>TRBJ2-5|TRBV27|13
ASRGTSGTQETQY
>TRBJ2-1|TRBV29-1|11
SGGTSGIQEQF
>TRBJ1-2|TRBV4-1|12
ASSLNAGDYGYT
>TRBJ1-2|TRBV7-2|13
ASSSIGGQGYGYT
>TRBJ1-1|TRBV11-1|13
ASSPDRGHGTEAF
>TRBJ2-3|TRBV5-1|12
ASSLGLAGDAQY
>TRBJ2-7|TRBV6-5|11
ASNGLAGGDKY
>TRBJ2-7|TRBV6-5|12
ASSYSERAYEQY
>TRBJ1-1|TRBV7-9|11
ASSLAENTEAF
>TRBJ2-3|TRBV9|10
ASSVVEDTQY
>TRBJ2-2|TRBV5-1|14
ASSPLGGGSTGELF
>TRBJ1-1|TRBV5-1|12
ASSFRGQDTEAF
>TRBJ2-2|TRBV10-3|13
AIEPGQGSAGELF
>TRBJ1-1|TRBV6-5|11
AIIDRINTEAF
>TRBJ1-3|TRBV6-5|13
ASSYPTGLGNTIY
>TRBJ2-1|TRBV7-9|13
ASSSPGGDYNEQF
>TRBJ1-2|TRBV27|11
ASSQHLNYGYT